Listed here are 11 T cell receptor beta chains from one sample, sequenced in a study of T-cell reconstitution after alpha-beta-depleted transplantation in children. TCRbeta library construction was performed incorporating unique molecular identifiers. Via MiXCR, TCRdb re-called the PCR reads, giving one row per CDR3 protein. Of roughly 350,000 distinct CDR3 sequences in the sample, roughly 16% are singletons; the top ten hold around 38%. Sequencing was performed on PBMCs, mostly from graft donor cells, taken 360 days after TCRalphabeta/CD19-depleted stem cell transplant. The receptor source for this set is a male patient aged 2-15 years who had a stem cell transplant for acute lymphoblastic leukemia, so the T cells may come from the graft donor.

The V call is TRBV7-3, the J call TRBJ2-3; D remains ambiguous. The CDR3 totals 17 residues. The ends were cut back, 3 bases at V and 1 base at J, with 17 bases in the middle. Germline-derived CDR1 and CDR2 are SGHTA and FQGTGA. CDR3 residues: CASSFGVGSAGTDTQYF. In nucleotides, the CDR3 is TGTGCCAGCAGCTTTGGTGTGGGATCCGCTGGCACAGATACGCAGTATTTT.

Turning to this clonotype: A much larger clone sits a single nucleotide away, making a read error possible. The chain couples TRBV25-1 to TRBJ2-1, with D possibly being TRBD2 (6 bases). Germline lookup yields CDR1 MGHDK and CDR2 SYGVNS. V was cut by 5 bases and J by 14 bases, with 16 bases left in between. This CDR3 has 12 residues. CDR3 DNA: TGTGCCAGCAGTTTTAACGGGAGTCTGAAGTTCTTC. It is translated as CASSFNGSLKFF.

This clonotype was picked up one time. The chain employs TRBV12-3 or TRBV12-4 and TRBJ1-5; no reliable D call. V was shortened by 6 bases and J by 7 bases, with 10 bases between the two germline ends. The CDR3 spans 12 residues. The chain's CDR3 is CASSRTAQPQHF. Here the CDR3 DNA reads TGTGCCAGCAGCCGCACGGCGCAGCCCCAGCATTTT.

The CDR3 coding sequence is TGCGCCAGCAGCCCTCAGCCAGACAGTAGAGGCGAGCAGTACTTC. Its protein is CASSPQPDSRGEQYF. This sequence joins TRBV4-3 and TRBJ2-7; TRBD1 might be the D (5 bases). Trimming stripped 4 bases from V and 6 bases from J, with 19 bases between. The germline V gene has CDR1 LGHNA and CDR2 YSLEER. The CDR3 has 15 amino acids.

In this sample, this clonotype turned up a few times. This rearrangement joins TRBV9 to TRBJ2-1, with a tentative D call TRBD2 (5 bases). From germline, CDR1 is SGDLS and CDR2 YYNGEE. Trimming removed 0 bases at V and 4 bases at J, with 11 bases between. This CDR3 has 15 residues. The CDR3 protein is CASSVGRIAYNEQFF. The CDR3 DNA follows: TGTGCCAGCAGCGTAGGGAGAATAGCGTACAATGAGCAGTTCTTC.

The sample holds a few counts of this clonotype. The CDR3 reads CASSPPGFGEQYF. The CDR3 DNA reads as TGTGCCAGCAGCCCCCCGGGGTTTGGGGAGCAGTACTTC. The gene calls are TRBV12-3 or TRBV12-4 and TRBJ2-7, with a weak D call TRBD2 (5 bases). V was trimmed by 6 bases and J by 7 bases, leaving 16 bases between them. This CDR3 is 13 amino acids long.

The chain links TRBV11-1 to TRBJ2-1, with TRBD2 matching 9 bases. The CDR3 is made up of 15 amino acids. Germline trimming cut 5 bases from V and 9 bases from J; bases unmatched to any gene: 11. The germline CDR1 and CDR2 sequences are SGHAT and FQDESV (reference sequence). CDR3 nucleotides: TGTGCCAGCAGCCCCCGCGGGAGGGCCCTCGGTGAGCAGTTCTTC. Translating gives CASSPRGRALGEQFF.

This clonotype was seen more than once but under ten times. The CDR3, as DNA: TGTGCCAGCAGCCTACGGACAGGGGGGGACAATGAGCAGTTCTTC. Its translation: CASSLRTGGDNEQFF. This chain uses TRBV7-9 with TRBJ2-1; 10 positions match TRBD1. The J segment lost 5 bases and the V segment lost 5 bases, leaving 6 bases of the junction unmatched. CDR1 and CDR2 from the germline V gene are SEHNR and FQNEAQ (reference sequence). This CDR3 has 15 residues.

This clonotype was detected ten times or more. The chain joins TRBV6-5 to TRBJ2-2; 10 nucleotides agree with TRBD2. The germline V gene has CDR1 MNHEY and CDR2 SVGAGI. CDR3 length: 14 amino acids. The V segment lost 6 bases and the J segment 5 bases; nucleotides outside the gene matches: 3. CDR3 sequence reads: CASSPGLATGELFF. The CDR3 DNA reads as TGTGCCAGCAGCCCGGGACTAGCGACCGGGGAGCTGTTTTTT.

The chain recombines TRBV5-1 with TRBJ2-3; the D gene could be TRBD1 or TRBD2 (5 bases each). The CDR3 covers 17 residues. CDR1 SGHRS and CDR2 YFSETQ come from the germline V gene. V was pared by 4 bases and J by 3 bases, with 21 bases between. CDR3: CASSPLGDREETDTQYF. DNA of the CDR3: TGCGCCAGCAGCCCACTAGGGGATCGAGAGGAGACAGATACGCAGTATTTT. Using reference TRBV5-1 and TRBJ2-3 for the parts outside the CDR3, the full variable domain is KAGVTQTPRYLIKTRGQQVTLSCSPISGHRSVSWYQQTPGQGLQFLFEYFSETQRNKGNFPGRFSGRQFSNSRSEMNVSTLELGDSALYLCASSPLGDREETDTQYFGPGTRLTVL.

This clonotype was counted only a few times. This chain joins TRBV5-1 and TRBJ2-3; 8 nucleotides align to TRBD2. The CDR3 totals 14 residues. CDR1 and CDR2 from the germline V gene are SGHRS and YFSETQ. V dropped 2 bases and J dropped 6; count of bases not matched to a gene: 5. This chain's CDR3 is CASSLAGAGDTQYF. The CDR3 coding sequence is TGCGCCAGCAGCTTAGCGGGAGCGGGCGATACGCAGTATTTT.